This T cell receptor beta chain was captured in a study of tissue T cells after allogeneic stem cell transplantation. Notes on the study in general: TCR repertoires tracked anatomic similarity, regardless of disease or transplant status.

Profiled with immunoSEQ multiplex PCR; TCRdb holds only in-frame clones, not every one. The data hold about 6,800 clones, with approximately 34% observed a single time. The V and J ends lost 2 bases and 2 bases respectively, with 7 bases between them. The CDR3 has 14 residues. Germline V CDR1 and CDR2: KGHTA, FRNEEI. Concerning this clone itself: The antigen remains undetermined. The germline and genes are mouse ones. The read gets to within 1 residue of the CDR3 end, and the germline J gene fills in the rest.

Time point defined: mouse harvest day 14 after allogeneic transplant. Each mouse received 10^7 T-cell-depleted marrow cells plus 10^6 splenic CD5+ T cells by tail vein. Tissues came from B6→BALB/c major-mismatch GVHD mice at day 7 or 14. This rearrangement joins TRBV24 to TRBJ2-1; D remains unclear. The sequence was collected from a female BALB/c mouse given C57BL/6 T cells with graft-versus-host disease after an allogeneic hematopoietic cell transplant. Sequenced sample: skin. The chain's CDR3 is CASSLGMYYAEQFF. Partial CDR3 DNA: TGTGCCAGCAGTCTGGGGATGTACTATGCTGAGCAGTTC.